Detailed here is one T cell receptor beta chain. Antigen specificity is unknown. The germline CDR1 and CDR2 sequences are LNHDA and SQIVND (reference sequence). The CDR3 length is 16 residues. The germline V and J ends were trimmed by 3 bases and 0 bases, with 12 bases remaining between them. This entry belongs to a study of cytomegalovirus exposure and HLA in healthy donors. Study results and caveats: A missense variant in DCLRE1C was later tied to TCR beta V- and J-gene trimming. Beyond CMV serostatus, there was no information to go on about immune exposure.

PCR primers comprised 60 Vbeta and 13 Jbeta primers. Here immunoSEQ multiplex PCR was the method, and the copy in TCRdb shows in-frame clones only, minus some. Of under 130,000 clones listed, around four fifths are singletons. The genes are TRBV19 and TRBJ2-1; D is possibly TRBD2 (6 bases). The material sequenced was PBMCs. This receptor was identified in a middle-aged woman in good health and CMV-seropositive. Written as DNA, the CDR3 is TGTGCCAGTAGTATTCTGGCGCGGGGCTCCTACAATGAGCAGTTCTTC. Translation: CASSILARGSYNEQFF.